What follows describes a single T cell receptor beta chain. The sample is drawn from a study of blood T cell repertoires in COVID-19. Assay: immunoSEQ multiplex PCR; the TCRdb copy retains only in-frame clones and omits some. The profile shows tens of thousands of clones, 80% to 90% of them singletons. Specimen: peripheral blood. The TCR originated in a human donor in a cohort sampled during active COVID-19.

The CDR3 region is CASSSPAGGGQFF. The CDR3 DNA reads TGTGCCAGCAGTTCTCCAGCGGGGGGTGGGCAGTTCTTC. V is TRBV6-5 and J is TRBJ2-1, with 9 bases that match TRBD2. Trimming removed 4 bases from V and 12 bases from J; junction bases left unmatched: 7. Germline V gene data show CDR1 as MNHEY and CDR2 as SVGAGI. This CDR3 is 13 amino acids long.